Listed below are T cell receptor beta chains from one sample, sequenced in a study of cytotoxic CD8 clonotypes in ibrutinib-treated CLL. Here immunoSEQ multiplex PCR was the method, and the copy in TCRdb shows in-frame clones only, minus some. The sample has 25,000 to 30,000 clones, roughly 69% seen once. Sequenced material: PBMCs, taken after 24 months of ibrutinib treatment. These receptors were obtained from a human donor with chronic lymphocytic leukemia. CDR3s include the opening cysteine and the closing phenylalanine or tryptophan. A D gene is named only where the DNA matches it firmly. A row's size may be missing; if present it is once, few, many or a size class.

v_call,j_call,clone_size,d_call,cdr3_nt,cdr3_aa
TRBV6-4,TRBJ2-7,.,TRBD2,TGTGCCAGCAGTTATTCTAGCGGGGGATCTTACGAGCAGTACTTC,CASSYSSGGSYEQYF
TRBV5-4,TRBJ2-7,once,.,TGTGCCAGCAGCTCGACGGAATCCTACGAGCAGTACTTC,CASSSTESYEQYF
TRBV19,TRBJ1-1,.,.,TGTGCCAGTAGTAAGAGACCCTTTTTGAACACTGAAGCTTTCTTT,CASSKRPFLNTEAFF
TRBV10-1,TRBJ2-1,.,.,TGCGCCAGCAGTGAGGCAACAGTGAGCGGTAGCGAGCAGTTCTTC,CASSEATVSGSEQFF
TRBV12-5,TRBJ1-2,few,.,TGTGCTAGTGCCATCGACAGTTCCTATGGCTACACCTTC,CASAIDSSYGYTF
TRBV18,TRBJ1-1,.,.,TGTGCCAGCTCCCCTAGACAAGAAATGAACACTGAAGCTTTCTTT,CASSPRQEMNTEAFF
TRBV7-3,TRBJ2-7,.,.,TGTGCCGATCCCCCATACGAGCAGTACTTC,CADPPYEQYF
TRBV27,TRBJ1-1,.,.,TGTGCCAGCAGCGTTCCAGGAGACACTGAAGCTTTCTTT,CASSVPGDTEAFF
TRBV7-2,TRBJ1-5,.,.,TGTGCCAGCAGGGGCGCGGGGAATCAGCCCCAGCATTTT,CASRGAGNQPQHF
TRBV5-1,TRBJ1-4,few,.,TGCGCCAGCAGCCCGACAGTACCGAATGAAAAACTGTTTTTT,CASSPTVPNEKLFF
TRBV14,TRBJ2-5,once,.,TGTGCCAGCAGCCAAGGACTACGGGGGGCGCAAGAGACCCAGTACTTC,CASSQGLRGAQETQYF
TRBV18,TRBJ1-5,.,.,TGTGCCAGCTCACCACAAGGGGATCAGCCCCAGCATTTT,CASSPQGDQPQHF
TRBV2,TRBJ2-7,.,.,TGTGCCAGCAGGACAGAAGCCTACGAGCAGTACTTC,CASRTEAYEQYF
TRBV5-1,TRBJ1-6,.,.,TGCGCCAGCAGCTTGGGGCAGGGAGATAATTCACCCCTCCACTTT,CASSLGQGDNSPLHF
TRBV5-1,TRBJ1-1,few,.,TGCGCCAGCAGCTTTGTGGGGCCTGAAGCTTTCTTT,CASSFVGPEAFF
TRBV28,TRBJ2-7,.,.,TGTGCCAGCAGTTTCCCCAGGGCGCCCTACGAGCAGTACTTC,CASSFPRAPYEQYF
TRBV19,TRBJ2-5,.,.,TGTGCCAGTGGGTGGGAGACCCAGTACTTC,CASGWETQYF
TRBV20-1,TRBJ2-3,.,.,TGCAGTGCTAGTCTAGATACGCAGTATTTT,CSASLDTQYF
TRBV11-2,TRBJ2-1,few,TRBD1,TGTGCCAGCAGCTTAGCCCGGACAGGAACCCAAAATGAGCAGTTCTTC,CASSLARTGTQNEQFF
TRBV2,TRBJ2-3,.,.,TGTGCCGCCGGCTCTAGCACAGATACGCAGTATTTT,CAAGSSTDTQYF
TRBV11-1,TRBJ2-3,.,.,TGTGCCAGCAGCTTAGACGGGGCGGTAAGATTCCCAGATACGCAGTATTTT,CASSLDGAVRFPDTQYF
TRBV5-1,TRBJ2-5,few,.,TGCGCCAGCAGCTTGTTGGGAATCCAAGAGACCCAGTACTTC,CASSLLGIQETQYF
TRBV6-5,TRBJ1-1,.,.,TGTGCCAGCTCAGATACCACTGAAGCTTTCTTT,CASSDTTEAFF
TRBV28,TRBJ1-4,.,.,TGTGCCAGCAGTTTGGACTCTTGGGGTGAAAAACTGTTTTTT,CASSLDSWGEKLFF
TRBV29-1,TRBJ2-5,.,.,TGCAGCGTTGCGCAGGGGGGGGGAGAGACCCAGTACTTC,CSVAQGGGETQYF
TRBV9,TRBJ2-1,.,TRBD2,TGTGCCAGCAGCGTAGTCGGGGGGGTCTACAATGAGCAGTTCTTC,CASSVVGGVYNEQFF
TRBV5-1,TRBJ2-7,.,TRBD2,TGCGCCAGCAGCTCGGGACTAGCGGGGTCCTACGAGCAGTACTTC,CASSSGLAGSYEQYF
TRBV5-8,TRBJ1-1,.,TRBD1,TGTGCCAGCTATACAAGGGAACAGGGGGTTTTGAACACTGAAGCTTTCTTT,CASYTREQGVLNTEAFF
TRBV5-1,TRBJ2-5,.,.,TGCGCCAGCAGCTTTGGGGGGCAAGAGACCCAGTACTTC,CASSFGGQETQYF
TRBV4-1,TRBJ1-2,.,.,TGCGCCAGCAGCCAAGATGCAGGGAGGTTTGGTGGCTACACCTTC,CASSQDAGRFGGYTF
TRBV4-3,TRBJ2-1,.,.,TGCGCCAGCAGCCAAGAAGGAAGCTCGGGCTACAATGAGCAGTTCTTC,CASSQEGSSGYNEQFF
TRBV5-4,TRBJ2-7,once,TRBD2,TGTGCCAGTCGTGAGCGGGGGGTTAAATCCTCACCCCAGTACTTC,CASRERGVKSSPQYF
TRBV2,TRBJ2-5,.,TRBD1,TGTGCCGGGGGACAGACTCAAGAGACCCAGTACTTC,CAGGQTQETQYF
TRBV27,TRBJ1-4,.,.,TGTGCCAGCAAAGGGCTGGGATGGAAAAAACTGTTTTTT,CASKGLGWKKLFF
TRBV7-2,TRBJ1-5,many,.,TGTGCCAGCAGCGAGGGTCTTTGGAATCAGCCCCAGCATTTT,CASSEGLWNQPQHF
TRBV28,TRBJ2-7,.,.,TGTGCCAGCAGTTGTTACCTAGTCCCCTCCTGCTCCTACGAGCAGTACTTC,CASSCYLVPSCSYEQYF
TRBV7-2,TRBJ1-1,few,.,TGTGCCAGCAGCTTAGATAGCAACACTGAAGCTTTCTTT,CASSLDSNTEAFF
TRBV4-1,TRBJ2-3,.,.,TGCGCCAGCAGCCAATTCGCGGGGTCCACAGATACGCAGTATTTT,CASSQFAGSTDTQYF
TRBV18,TRBJ2-7,once,TRBD1,TGTGCCAGCTCCTATGCCGGACAGGGACCCTACGAGCAGTACTTC,CASSYAGQGPYEQYF
TRBV6-5,TRBJ2-6,.,.,TGTGCCAGCGTGAGTCCTGGGGCCAACGTCCTGACTTTC,CASVSPGANVLTF
TRBV5-8,TRBJ2-3,.,.,TGTGCCAGCAGCTTGAGGCGGGGATACTCAAAGACGTATTTT,CASSLRRGYSKTYF
TRBV5-6,TRBJ1-2,.,.,TGTGCCAGCAGCTTGGGCACAGGGACACGCTATGGCTACACCTTC,CASSLGTGTRYGYTF
TRBV6-6,TRBJ2-5,few,.,TGTGCCACCCGTCCACCCGGGGGCGGACGGTCGGAGACCCAGTACTTC,CATRPPGGGRSETQYF
TRBV4-1,TRBJ1-2,.,TRBD1,TGCGCCAGCAGCCAACCCGGGACAGGGGGAGGTGGCTACACCTTC,CASSQPGTGGGGYTF
TRBV30,TRBJ1-5,.,.,TGTGCCTGGAGATTGAAGGGCGGGCAGCCCCAGCATTTT,CAWRLKGGQPQHF
TRBV2,TRBJ2-2,.,TRBD2,TGTGCCACCAGGCGGGAGTTCACCGGGGAGCTGTTTTTT,CATRREFTGELFF
TRBV27,TRBJ1-1,.,TRBD1,TGTGCCAGCAGACGGACGGGACAGTTGAACACTGAAGCTTTCTTT,CASRRTGQLNTEAFF
TRBV2,TRBJ2-3,.,TRBD2,TGTGCCAGCCCCCTAGCGGGGGTCCCAGATACGCAGTATTTT,CASPLAGVPDTQYF